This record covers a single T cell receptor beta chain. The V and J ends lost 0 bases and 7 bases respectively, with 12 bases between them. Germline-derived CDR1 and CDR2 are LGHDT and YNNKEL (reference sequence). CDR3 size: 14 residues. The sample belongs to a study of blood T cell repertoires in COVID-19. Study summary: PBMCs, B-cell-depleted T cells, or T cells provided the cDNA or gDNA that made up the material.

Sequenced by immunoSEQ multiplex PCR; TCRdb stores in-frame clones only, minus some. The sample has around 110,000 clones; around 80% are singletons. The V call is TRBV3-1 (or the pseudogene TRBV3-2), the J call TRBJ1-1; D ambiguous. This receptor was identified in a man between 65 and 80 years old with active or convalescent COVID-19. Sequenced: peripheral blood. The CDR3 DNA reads TGTGCCAGCAGCCAAGAAGCGGCATTGAGTGAAGCTTTCTTT. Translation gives CASSQEAALSEAFF.